This is a list of T cell receptor beta chains from one sample in a study of T cell responses to AZD1222 COVID-19 vaccine. Sequencing used immunoSEQ multiplex PCR; TCRdb keeps in-frame clones, though not all of them. The sample records about 130,000 clones, about 85% being singletons. The sequencing used peripheral blood, collected on day 0 of AZD1222 vaccination. These receptors came from an adult in good health. The CDR3 runs from the conserved cysteine through the conserved F or W. D genes are given only for firm matches. Not all rows give a size; the values are once, few, many and, for expanded clones, a class.

D	length	J	size	V	DNA	CDR3
-	13	TRBJ1-1	-	TRBV6-2/TRBV6-3	TGTGCCAGCAGTTACGGGGGGGGGACTGAAGCTTTCTTT	CASSYGGGTEAFF
TRBD1	18	TRBJ2-1	-	TRBV24-1	TGTGCCACCAGCCCTCCGGGACAGGGGCCAAAAGGTTTCAATGAGCAGTTCTTC	CATSPPGQGPKGFNEQFF
-	13	TRBJ1-3	-	TRBV18	TGTGCCAGCTCACCAACGGCGGGAGACACCATATATTTT	CASSPTAGDTIYF
TRBD2	16	TRBJ2-3	-	TRBV9	TGTGCCAGCAGCCAAGGACTAGCGGGAGCCCAAGATACGCAGTATTTT	CASSQGLAGAQDTQYF
-	14	TRBJ1-1	-	TRBV7-2	TGTGCCAGCAGCTCTCTCGGGGGGTCGACTGAAGCTTTCTTT	CASSSLGGSTEAFF
TRBD1	21	TRBJ2-1	-	TRBV7-8	TGTGCCAGCAGCTTAGGGCGACAGGGGGCGCTGCCAGTGGGGTCCTACAATGAGCAGTTCTTC	CASSLGRQGALPVGSYNEQFF
-	14	TRBJ1-5	-	TRBV2	TGTGCCAGCCAGGAGAGGGACATCAATCAGCCCCAGCATTTT	CASQERDINQPQHF
-	14	TRBJ2-7	-	TRBV14	TGTGCCAGCAGCCGTGCGGGCCGGTCCTACGAGCAGTACTTC	CASSRAGRSYEQYF
-	14	TRBJ2-1	once	TRBV5-1	TGCGCCAGCAGCTTGGATCGATCGAGAAATGAGCAGTTCTTC	CASSLDRSRNEQFF
TRBD2	15	TRBJ2-1	many	TRBV3-1/TRBV3-2	TGTGCCAGCAGCTCCCTGGGCGGGAGGTCAGATGAGCAGTTCTTC	CASSSLGGRSDEQFF
TRBD1	14	TRBJ1-6	-	TRBV10-2	TGCGCCAGCAGGACAGGGGGCGCGGATTCACCCCTCCACTTT	CASRTGGADSPLHF
TRBD2	16	TRBJ2-7	-	TRBV6-1	TGTGCCAGCAGTGGCCTGCCAGCGGGAAGCTCCTACGAGCAGTACTTC	CASSGLPAGSSYEQYF
-	14	TRBJ2-7	-	TRBV19	TGTGCCAGTAGTGATCCAAGGGGGGCCTACGAGCAGTACTTC	CASSDPRGAYEQYF
-	16	TRBJ1-4	-	TRBV5-1	TGCGCCAGCAGCTTGTGGACCCTTCAAAGTAATGAAAAACTGTTTTTT	CASSLWTLQSNEKLFF
-	15	TRBJ1-5	-	TRBV27	-	CASSSSWGGHQPQHF
-	12	TRBJ2-7	once	TRBV6-1	TGTGCCAGCAGTGAAGGGGCGTACGAGCAGTACTTC	CASSEGAYEQYF
-	13	TRBJ1-5	few	TRBV3-1/TRBV3-2	TGTGCCAGCAGCCAAGAGAACAATCAGCCCCAGCATTTT	CASSQENNQPQHF
TRBD2	15	TRBJ2-7	-	TRBV27	TGTGCCAGCAGTATCCGGGGGGGGATATTCTACGAGCAGTACTTC	CASSIRGGIFYEQYF
-	18	TRBJ2-2	-	TRBV4-1	TGCGCCAGCAGCCAAGGCCCACGTAGGGGGGCGAACACCGGGGAGCTGTTTTTT	CASSQGPRRGANTGELFF
TRBD1	16	TRBJ1-5	-	TRBV24-1	TGTGCCACCAGTGATTCCACAGGGGGCCACGGTCAGCCCCAGCATTTT	CATSDSTGGHGQPQHF
-	13	TRBJ1-5	-	TRBV4-1	TGCGCCAGCAGCCAAAAGGACGGGCAGCCCCAGCATTTT	CASSQKDGQPQHF
TRBD1	15	TRBJ2-2	-	TRBV7-2	TGTGCCAGCAGCCTACAGGGGGCTGGGATCGGGGAGCTGTTTTTT	CASSLQGAGIGELFF
-	16	TRBJ1-3	-	TRBV5-1	TGCGCCAGCAGATCGGGGGAATCTTTCTCTGGAAACACCATATATTTT	CASRSGESFSGNTIYF